The 12 T cell receptor beta chains in this list originate from one sample, sequenced in a study of shared clonotypes between healthy human individuals. Naive-designated CD8 cells lacked CD45RO, were positively enriched for CCR7, and omitted terminally differentiated effector memory CD45RA+ cells. The assay was immunoSEQ multiplex PCR, and TCRdb's table has in-frame clones only and misses some. The repertoire holds hundreds of thousands of clones, 90% to 97% seen once, with less than 0.25% in the top ten. Sequencing was carried out using naive CD8+ T cells sorted from blood. The receptors originated from a man aged 25-45 years in good health.

As to this clone: Other DNA sequences from this sample encode an identical CDR3 as well. CDR3 loop: CASSIGGGSYNEQFF. Written as DNA, the CDR3 is TGTGCCAGTAGTATTGGCGGTGGCTCCTACAATGAGCAGTTCTTC. J is TRBJ2-1 and V is TRBV19; D gene uncertain. Germline lookup yields CDR1 LNHDA and CDR2 SQIVND (reference sequence). This CDR3 is 15 amino acids long. V lost 3 bases and J 0 bases, leaving 9 bases between the germline ends. The entire variable domain, with the rest obtained from reference TRBV19 and TRBJ2-1, is as follows: DGGITQSPKYLFRKEGQNVTLSCEQNLNHDAMYWYRQDPGQGLRLIYYSQIVNDFQKGDIAEGYSVSREKKESFPLTVTSAQKNPTAFYLCASSIGGGSYNEQFFGPGTRLTVL.

The genes are TRBV6-5 and TRBJ2-7, with 11 bases matching TRBD1. The germline V gene has CDR1 MNHEY and CDR2 SVGAGI. V shed 4 bases, J shed 5 bases, and the junction held 4 bases outside the gene matches. There are 14 residues in the CDR3. This chain's CDR3 is CASSSGTGGNEQYF. CDR3 sequence (DNA): TGTGCCAGCAGTTCAGGGACAGGGGGTAACGAGCAGTACTTC.

V usage is TRBV5-6 and J usage is TRBJ2-1; 8 bases line up with TRBD2. CDR1 and CDR2 from the germline V gene are SGHDT and YYEEEE. J lost 8 bases, V lost 1 base, and 11 bases had no gene match. The CDR3 covers 16 residues. The CDR3 spells CASSLTSGSGFHEQFF. The CDR3 nucleotides are TGTGCCAGCAGCTTGACTAGCGGATCGGGATTCCATGAGCAGTTCTTC.

The chain links TRBV28 to TRBJ2-2; no definite D call. The CDR3 totals 14 residues. CDR1 is MDHEN and CDR2 is SYDVKM in the germline V gene. The V and J ends lost 7 bases and 4 bases respectively, with 13 bases between them. The CDR3 coding sequence is TGTGCCAGCAATTCCTTGGCCGGCACCGGGGAGCTGTTTTTT. It encodes CASNSLAGTGELFF.

The rearrangement links TRBV28 to TRBJ1-1; D unresolved. This CDR3 has 14 residues. The ends were cut back, 8 bases at V and 3 bases at J, with 16 bases in the middle. Germline CDR1 and CDR2: MDHEN and SYDVKM. DNA for the CDR3: TGTGCCAGCTTCCCAGGAGCGGTGGACACTGAAGCTTTCTTT. Translating it yields CASFPGAVDTEAFF.

The rearrangement links TRBV7-2 to TRBJ2-3; 7 bases fit TRBD1. This CDR3 is built from 17 residues. The J segment lost 3 bases and the V segment lost 5 bases, leaving 14 bases of the junction unmatched. The germline V gene encodes CDR1 SGHTA and CDR2 FQGNSA. The CDR3 region is CASSTPTTGDETDTQYF. DNA for the CDR3: TGTGCCAGCAGCACTCCAACTACAGGGGATGAGACAGATACGCAGTATTTT. The whole variable domain, filled in from reference TRBV7-2 and TRBJ2-3, reads GAGVSQSPSNKVTEKGKDVELRCDPISGHTALYWYRQSLGQGLEFLIYFQGNSAPDKSGLPSDRFSAERTGGSVSTLTIQRTQQEDSAVYLCASSTPTTGDETDTQYFGPGTRLTVL.

V is TRBV29-1 and J is TRBJ2-7; 9 positions agree with TRBD2. Looked up from germline, CDR1 is SQVTM and CDR2 is ANQGSEA. The ends lost 1 base at V and 3 bases at J; junction bases unmatched: 10. The CDR3 length is 16 residues. The CDR3 DNA reads TGCAGCGTTGAAGTCGTAGCGGGGGCGGAATACTACGAGCAGTACTTC. Its translation: CSVEVVAGAEYYEQYF.

This chain links TRBV5-8 with TRBJ2-7; D is undetermined. V gave up 3 bases and J gave up 1 base, with 8 bases separating them. Per germline, CDR1 SGHTS and CDR2 YDEGEE. This CDR3 is 13 amino acids long. Here the CDR3 reads CASSYFPSYEQYF. The CDR3 DNA sequence: TGTGCCAGCAGCTACTTCCCTTCCTACGAGCAGTACTTC.

The J gene is TRBJ2-3, the V gene TRBV5-1, with 7 bases fitting TRBD1. The ends lost 3 bases at V and 5 bases at J; junction bases unmatched: 9. The CDR3 runs to 15 residues. Germline V gene lookup returns CDR1 SGHRS and CDR2 YFSETQ. The CDR3 reads CASSWTGSLEDTQYF. In nucleotides, the CDR3 is TGCGCCAGCAGCTGGACAGGTTCCCTCGAAGATACGCAGTATTTT.

About this clone: Relative to the germline gene, one junction end is altered; a read error may explain this. The rearrangement links TRBV29-1 to TRBJ2-3; no definite D call. The CDR3 runs to 13 residues. Germline values: CDR1 SQVTM, CDR2 ANQGSEA. Here the CDR3 reads CSLEAGPTDTQYF. CDR3 sequence (DNA): TGCAGCCTTGAGGCCGGGCCCACAGATACGCAGTATTTT.

The chain recombines TRBV11-3 with TRBJ2-3; D remains ambiguous. Germline values: CDR1 SGHNT, CDR2 YENEEA. The V end lost 1 base, the J end lost 5 bases, and 4 bases lay between the germline ends. The CDR3 extends over 12 amino acids. The CDR3 sequence: CASSLGVDTQYF. The CDR3 DNA reads as TGTGCCAGCAGCTTAGGAGTAGATACGCAGTATTTT. Based on the CDR3 plus reference TRBV11-3 and TRBJ2-3, the full variable domain is EAGVVQSPRYKIIEKKQPVAFWCNPISGHNTLYWYLQNLGQGPELLIRYENEEAVDDSQLPKDRFSAERLKGVDSTLKIQPAELGDSAVYLCASSLGVDTQYFGPGTRLTVL.

This chain uses TRBV18 with TRBJ2-5; tentatively, D is TRBD1 (5 bases). This CDR3 is 15 amino acids long. Germline V gene lookup returns CDR1 KGHSH and CDR2 LQKENI. Trimming removed 3 bases at V and 5 bases at J, with 16 bases between. In DNA form, the CDR3 reads TGTGCCAGCTCACCCAGGCAGGGCGTGAGGGAGACCCAGTACTTC. Translating it yields CASSPRQGVRETQYF.